This T cell receptor (beta chain) was observed in a study of cytomegalovirus exposure and HLA in healthy donors. This PCR relied on a set of 60 Vbeta primers and 13 Jbeta primers. Sequencing was performed with immunoSEQ multiplex PCR; in TCRdb, only in-frame clones are kept and a portion is missing. Found here are just under 250,000 clones, roughly 80% of them singletons; the top ten hold around 5.7%. This clonotype was obtained from a woman aged 40 to 50 in good health and CMV-seropositive. The material sequenced was PBMCs.

CDR3 protein: CASSVAFRGQETQYF. The CDR3 coding sequence is TGTGCCAGCAGCGTAGCGTTTCGGGGGCAAGAGACCCAGTACTTC. The chain uses TRBV9 and TRBJ2-5; D possibly corresponds to TRBD2 (6 bases). Per germline, CDR1 SGDLS and CDR2 YYNGEE. Trimming cost V 0 bases and J 2 bases, with 11 bases left between them. CDR3 size: 15 residues.